Sequencing of this TCR beta chain was carried out in a study of long-term antiretroviral therapy in people with HIV (dated by TCRdb to 2022 to 2024). Some background on the complete study: The earliest samples were collected about a decade before the 2015 WHO recommendation for immediate ART, when ART was typically delayed until CD4 counts fell. This retrospective serial study examined whether starting ART and sustained HIV suppression were associated with changes in the composition and diversity of the TRB repertoire in peripheral blood. The cohort contributed over 150 cryopreserved PBMC samples from a few dozen adults with confirmed HIV infection, collected serially over a mean of approximately 6 years (range 1-12). Among the 25 to 30 participants with HIV, eleven were female. No cross-contamination during QIAcube processing was shown when test extractions of a monoclonal T-cell line were performed alongside fewer than 35 polyclonal samples.

Inclusion was restricted to participants for whom at least one PBMC sample before ART initiation and at least two post-ART samples were available. Every participant with HIV received treatment in the United States of America. Before DNA extraction, cryopreserved samples of about 0.9-11 million PBMC were thawed and then washed. At the time of the earliest PBMC sample for each participant with HIV, ages ranged from roughly 20 to 60 years. Each participant contributed PBMC samples from 1-4 timepoints before ART initiation and 2-8 timepoints after ART initiation, with a median of 7 samples. For every participant, serial HIV viral load, CD4+ T-cell count, ART history and demographic data were obtained. Genomic DNA was extracted from unsorted PBMC with a Qiagen kit on a QIAcube, with processing performed in batches of 12 samples. The CDR3 sequence holds 13 residues, the cysteine and phenylalanine included. CDR3 DNA only is kept here, 39 bases in frame from base 1. At the junction V is shortened by 4 bases and J by 9 bases, with 13 bases in between. CDR1 and CDR2 (LNHDA, SQIVND) derive from the germline V gene (reference sequence).

The immunoSEQ hsTCRB v3.0 assay was used at survey level resolution to sequence the TRB variable region. The target sequencing depth for TRB was about 40,000-50,000 T-cell genomes per sample. Pooled TRB libraries were sequenced on an Illumina MiSeq with a v3 150-cycle kit. On the study's bioinformatics: Repertoire analysis was run in R within a reproducible Nextflow workflow that covered QC, data transformation and analysis. LymphoSeq2, an R package for AIRR-Seq data exploration, was used to implement custom analyses. Several samples yielding fewer than 5000 total TRB sequences were excluded, leaving roughly 200 analyzed HIV repertoires. Among the 170 to 200 retained HIV repertoires, about 59 were collected before ART initiation and 120 to 140 were collected after ART initiation. Each repertoire was downsampled to 5000 TRB nucleotide sequences, and summary statistics were averaged across 100 downsampling iterations. The analysis kept only TRB sequences whose CDR3 regions were at least seven amino acids long. Diversity was measured with a Shannon entropy-derived clonality score and the Gini coefficient. In repertoire networks, the top 5000 CDR3 amino acid sequences were linked whenever an edit distance of one separated two sequences. For TRB CDR3 amino acid sequences, antigen specificity groups and MHC restriction were predicted with GLIPH2. Known CMV, EBV, HIV or tissue antigen associations were flagged by matching CDR3 amino acid sequences against VDJdb and McPAS-TCR. Pre-ART, post-ART and control groups were compared with Wilcoxon signed-rank tests and Holm-Bonferroni correction. The clones in this table, taken by TCRdb from immuneACCESS, are in-frame only. Not every clone is retained; where verified, under half of the shortfall comes from an unresolved V gene, and the cause of the rest is unknown. That table is the source of V, J and clone size, and D and trimming were worked out from the DNA. Recorded for this sample are more than 7,000 clones; 65% to 75% of them occurred a single time. Approximately 16% of the sample rests with the top ten.

As to this clone: Its antigen remains unidentified. No qualities accompany the bases; no much larger clone lies one base away.

The paper's findings and limits, for the study overall: HIV repertoires had narrower CDR3 length ranges than controls, and the network structure suggested an antigen-experienced repertoire that shifted only slightly toward naive after ART. At every time point, the repertoire was dominated by expanded TRB clones first identified before ART initiation, although this dominance fluctuated and, in many PLHIV, declined after ART. Owing to limited PBMC availability, only the TCR beta chain was sequenced, without alpha chain pairing. The samples span the years 2004 to 2017, and the ART regimens used may be less effective than current regimens. Because pre-ART samples had limited cell numbers, unsorted PBMC were profiled rather than sorted CD4+ and CD8+ T cells. Starting ART was linked to a significant rise in TRB diversity, yet even with long-term ART the diversity remained significantly lower than in transplant donor controls. No data were available on ART adherence, viral resistance or therapy changes, limiting inferences about post-ART repertoire changes.

The TCR comes from a man aged 40-49 years with HIV. The chain was built from TRBV19 and TRBJ2-4; TRBD1 might be the D gene, on 6 matching bases. The sequenced sample was unsorted PBMCs, obtained about 0.9 years before starting antiretroviral therapy. The DNA is TGTGCCAGTAGTAGCAGGACAGTTACCATTCAGTACTTC. It encodes CASSSRTVTIQYF.